The 23 T cell receptor beta chains in this list originate from one sample, sequenced in a study of post-analysis software for immune sequencing data. Points from the study as a whole: About five TRBV segments occurring more often in patients than controls included TRBV5-6, TRBV5-1 and TRBV20-1.

No antigen has been identified for these receptors. Researchers reported that TCR beta cDNA libraries carried unique molecular identifiers. TCRdb passed the PCR reads through MiXCR, listing each CDR3 protein once. This sample has more than 500,000 distinct CDR3 sequences; around 34% occur once, and the top ten carry around 5.9%. Sequenced sample: blood. These receptor sequences come from a girl aged 2 to 17 with multiple sclerosis.

This clonotype was seen repeatedly, ten times or more. The chain carries TRBV24-1 and TRBJ2-1; the match to TRBD2 covers 16 bases. Germline V CDR1 and CDR2: KGHDR, SFDVKD. The CDR3 covers 16 residues. V dropped 1 base and J dropped 9; count of bases not matched to a gene: 2. The CDR3 bases are TGTGCCACCAGTGATTTCGGGACTAGCGGGGGGGCTGAGCAGTTCTTC. Its translation is CATSDFGTSGGAEQFF.

This rearrangement joins TRBV10-3 to TRBJ2-2, with a weak D call TRBD1 (5 bases). The V and J ends lost 6 bases and 0 bases respectively, with 8 bases between them. Germline-derived CDR1 and CDR2 are ENHRY and SYGVKD. CDR3 length: 14 amino acids. CDR3 amino acids: CAISRVPNTGELFF. The CDR3, as DNA: TGTGCCATCAGCAGGGTCCCGAACACCGGGGAGCTGTTTTTT.

There are a few counts of this clonotype. The chain combines TRBV5-1 with TRBJ2-5; TRBD2 agrees at 11 bases. The CDR3 contains 14 residues. Trimming took 3 bases from V and 7 from J; bases not matched to a gene: 5. Germline V lookup: CDR1 SGHRS, CDR2 YFSETQ. CDR3 in amino acids: CASSSTSGDPTQYF. The CDR3 DNA reads TGCGCCAGCAGCTCGACTAGCGGGGACCCGACCCAGTACTTC.

V and J are TRBV12-3 or TRBV12-4 and TRBJ2-3; possibly TRBD2 for D (6 bases). The V end was cut by 5 bases, the J end by 4 bases, with 19 bases between. The CDR3 covers 16 residues. The CDR3 DNA follows: TGTGCCAGCAGTCCCTATAGCGGAGTGGCATCAGATACGCAGTATTTT. It encodes CASSPYSGVASDTQYF.

V gene TRBV7-9 combines with J gene TRBJ2-3, with 8 bases fitting TRBD1. V lost 1 base, J lost 3 bases, and 3 bases stayed unmatched. The CDR3 runs to 15 residues. Germline CDR1 and CDR2: SEHNR and FQNEAQ (reference sequence). The CDR3 reads CASSLGTGQTDTQYF. Written as DNA, the CDR3 is TGTGCCAGCAGCTTAGGGACAGGGCAGACAGATACGCAGTATTTT.

The chain couples TRBV2 to TRBJ1-2; weak D call: TRBD1 (5 bases). Germline assignment: CDR1 SNHLY and CDR2 FYNNEI. V lost 5 bases to trimming and J lost 5 bases, with 18 bases between them. The CDR3 covers 15 residues. The CDR3 is CASSPSRDRAYGYTF. DNA for the CDR3: TGTGCCAGCAGTCCCAGCCGCGACAGAGCTTATGGCTACACCTTC. Together with reference TRBV2 and TRBJ1-2, the CDR3 gives the full variable domain: EPEVTQTPSHQVTQMGQEVILRCVPISNHLYFYWYRQILGQKVEFLVSFYNNEISEKSEIFDDQFSVERPDGSNFTLKIRSTKLEDSAMYFCASSPSRDRAYGYTFGSGTRLTVV.

A few counts support this clonotype. V and J are TRBV4-1 and TRBJ1-2; D gene uncertain. Germline V CDR1 and CDR2: MGHRA, YSYEKL. The CDR3 runs to 15 residues. V was cut by 3 bases and J by 2 bases, with 13 bases left in between. As DNA, the CDR3 is TGCGCCAGCAGCCACTTCGACCCCACGAACTATGGCTACACCTTC. Protein product: CASSHFDPTNYGYTF.

The rearrangement links TRBV20-1 to TRBJ2-7; either TRBD1 or TRBD2 may fit D (5 bases each). This CDR3 is 14 amino acids long. Germline V gene sequence: CDR1 DFQATT, CDR2 SNEGSKA (reference sequence). Trimming took 0 bases from V and 5 from J, leaving 14 bases between them. DNA of the CDR3: TGCAGTGCTAGAGACCCAGGGAGTCGACACGAGCAGTACTTC. Translated: CSARDPGSRHEQYF.

This clonotype was detected only a few times. The rearrangement uses TRBV5-6 and TRBJ2-7; 7 bases agree with TRBD1. Germline assignment: CDR1 SGHDT and CDR2 YYEEEE. The V gene end was trimmed by 6 bases and the J gene end by 3 bases; junction bases not matched to a gene: 6. This CDR3 is 13 amino acids long. CDR3 residues: CASTMGQNYEQYF. The DNA for the CDR3 is TGTGCCAGCACCATGGGACAGAACTACGAGCAGTACTTC.

Notes on this clonotype: Relative to the germline gene, one junction end is altered; a read error may explain this. The rearrangement links TRBV27 to TRBJ2-3; tentatively, D is TRBD1 or TRBD2 (5 bases each). Germline values: CDR1 MNHEY, CDR2 SMNVEV (reference sequence). CDR3 length: 19 residues. CDR3 protein: CASSLYGTSTRWGTDTRYF. In nucleotides, the CDR3 is TGTGCCAGCAGTTTATACGGGACCTCTACGCGCTGGGGCACAGATACGCGGTATTTT.

The gene calls are TRBV29-1 and TRBJ2-5; D remains ambiguous. V lost 7 bases to trimming and J lost 5 bases, with 14 bases between them. Germline-derived CDR1 and CDR2 are SQVTM and ANQGSEA. There are 12 residues in the CDR3. CDR3 region: CSGLRGEETQYF. CDR3 in DNA: TGCAGCGGTCTTCGTGGCGAGGAGACCCAGTACTTC.

The V and J genes are TRBV20-1 and TRBJ1-5, with TRBD1 matching 8 bases. The V and J ends lost 6 bases and 3 bases, in that order; junction bases with no gene match: 4. This CDR3 is built from 13 residues. Germline CDR1 and CDR2: DFQATT and SNEGSKA (reference sequence). CDR3 amino acids: CSAQGQDNQPQHF. The CDR3 bases are TGCAGTGCCCAGGGACAGGACAATCAGCCCCAGCATTTT.

This clonotype has a count of ten or more. The V gene is TRBV29-1, the J gene TRBJ2-7, with D perhaps given as TRBD1 or TRBD2 (6 bases each). CDR1 and CDR2 (germline): SQVTM, ANQGSEA. The ends were cut back, 2 bases at V and 0 bases at J, with 11 bases in the middle. This CDR3 spans 14 amino acids. In nucleotides, the CDR3 is TGCAGCGTTGAAAAACGGGGGCCCTCCTACGAGCAGTACTTC. It yields the protein CSVEKRGPSYEQYF.

The chain uses TRBV2 and TRBJ1-5; D is ambiguous. Trimming cost V 3 bases and J 10 bases, with 19 bases left between them. The length of the CDR3 is 15 residues. The V gene's germline CDR1 is SNHLY and CDR2 FYNNEI. The CDR3 DNA reads as TGTGCCAGCAGTGAGGTTAGGGATCCAACACATCCCCAGCATTTT. Its translation: CASSEVRDPTHPQHF. Drawing the rest from reference TRBV2 and TRBJ1-5, the complete variable domain is EPEVTQTPSHQVTQMGQEVILRCVPISNHLYFYWYRQILGQKVEFLVSFYNNEISEKSEIFDDQFSVERPDGSNFTLKIRSTKLEDSAMYFCASSEVRDPTHPQHFGDGTRLSIL.

This clonotype was counted a few times. The chain carries TRBV18 and TRBJ2-5; 7 nucleotides line up with TRBD1. This CDR3 is built from 15 residues. Trimming took 2 bases from V and 3 from J; bases not matched to a gene: 6. Germline V gene data show CDR1 as KGHSH and CDR2 as LQKENI. CDR3 in DNA: TGTGCCAGCTCACCAGCAAACAGGGGAGAAGAGACCCAGTACTTC. Translating gives CASSPANRGEETQYF.

This clonotype was observed a few times. The chain is built from TRBV6-6 and TRBJ1-4; D possibly corresponds to TRBD1 (6 bases). The V end was cut by 5 bases, the J end by 8 bases, with 15 bases between. CDR3 length: 14 residues. In germline, CDR1 is MNHNY, CDR2 SVGAGI (reference sequence). CDR3 nucleotide sequence: TGTGCCAGCAGTCGCAGGGACATTGGAGAAAAACTGTTTTTT. It yields the protein CASSRRDIGEKLFF.

In its sample, this clonotype was seen a few times. The chain combines TRBV15 with TRBJ1-2; weak D call: TRBD1 (6 bases). The V end lost 8 bases, the J end lost 3 bases, and 16 bases lay between the germline ends. Germline CDR1 LNHNV, CDR2 YYDKDF (reference sequence). This CDR3 comprises 14 residues. The CDR3 protein is CATLPGYRDYGYTF. The CDR3 DNA reads TGTGCCACCCTCCCGGGCTACAGGGACTATGGCTACACCTTC.

V and J are TRBV25-1 and TRBJ1-4, with TRBD1 matching 7 bases. Germline CDR1 MGHDK, CDR2 SYGVNS. The junction had 11 bases not matched to a gene; V was cut back by 5 bases and J by 8 bases. The CDR3 totals 15 residues. CDR3 sequence reads: CASSPGQAEKEKLFF. CDR3 DNA: TGTGCCAGCAGTCCTGGACAGGCTGAAAAAGAAAAACTGTTTTTT. Combining the CDR3 with reference TRBV25-1 and TRBJ1-4 gives the whole variable domain EADIYQTPRYLVIGTGKKITLECSQTMGHDKMYWYQQDPGMELHLIHYSYGVNSTEKGDLSSESTVSRIRTEHFPLTLESARPSHTSQYLCASSPGQAEKEKLFFGSGTQLSVL.

This clonotype was seen a handful of times. The rearrangement uses TRBV7-2 and TRBJ2-5, with TRBD1 identical over 7 bases. Per germline, CDR1 SGHTA and CDR2 FQGNSA. The CDR3 contains 14 residues. J was trimmed by 2 bases and V by 5 bases; bases with no gene match: 5. CDR3 coding DNA: TGTGCCAGCAGCCATGGGACAGAACAAGAGACCCAGTACTTC. Translated: CASSHGTEQETQYF.

This clonotype occurred a few times. This sequence joins TRBV15 and TRBJ1-2; D gene ambiguous. The CDR3 consists of 12 residues. V lost 7 bases and J 8 bases, leaving 14 bases between the germline ends. Germline assignment: CDR1 LNHNV and CDR2 YYDKDF (reference sequence). The CDR3 DNA is TGTGCCACCAACACAACCATGGGGGGCTACACCTTC. This gives the protein CATNTTMGGYTF.

The chain recombines TRBV5-6 with TRBJ2-7; 8 positions agree with TRBD1. CDR1 and CDR2 from the germline V gene are SGHDT and YYEEEE. The CDR3 sequence is 14 residues long. With V trimmed by 4 bases and J by 3 bases, 6 bases remained unmatched. The CDR3 loop is CASSQGQVYYEQYF. The CDR3 DNA follows: TGTGCCAGCAGCCAGGGACAGGTGTACTACGAGCAGTACTTC.

The chain is built from TRBV6-1 and TRBJ2-1; possible D gene TRBD1, 6 bases. Per the germline V gene, CDR1 is MNHNS and CDR2 is SASEGT. The length of the CDR3 is 19 residues. V was clipped by 6 bases and J by 8 bases, with 32 bases between them. The DNA for the CDR3 is TGTGCCAGCAGACCAAGGGGGACCAGTACAGGCGTAATATACGATGAGCAGTTCTTC. It yields the protein CASRPRGTSTGVIYDEQFF.

This clonotype was seen more than once but under ten times. The chain employs TRBV6-6 and TRBJ2-7; a weak D match, TRBD1 (5 bases). This CDR3 is 12 amino acids long. The germline CDR1 and CDR2 sequences are MNHNY and SVGAGI (reference sequence). V dropped 6 bases and J dropped 4 bases, with 10 bases sitting between them. The CDR3 DNA sequence: TGTGCCAGCAGACTCCGGACATACGAGCAGTACTTC. Translation gives CASRLRTYEQYF.